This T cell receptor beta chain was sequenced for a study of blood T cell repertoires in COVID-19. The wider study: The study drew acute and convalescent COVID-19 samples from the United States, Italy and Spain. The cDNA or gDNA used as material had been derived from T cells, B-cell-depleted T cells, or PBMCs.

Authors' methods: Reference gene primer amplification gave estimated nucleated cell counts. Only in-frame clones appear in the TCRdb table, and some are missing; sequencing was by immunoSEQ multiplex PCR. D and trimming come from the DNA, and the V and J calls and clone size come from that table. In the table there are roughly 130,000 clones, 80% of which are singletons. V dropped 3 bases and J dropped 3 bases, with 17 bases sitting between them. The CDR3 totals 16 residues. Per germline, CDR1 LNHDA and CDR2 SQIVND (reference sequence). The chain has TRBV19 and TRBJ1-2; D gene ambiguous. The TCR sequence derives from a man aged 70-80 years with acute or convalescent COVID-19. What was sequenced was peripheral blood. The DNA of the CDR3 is TGTGCCAGTAGTATGGTGCCTGCGGGGAGGGACTATGGCTACACCTTC. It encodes CASSMVPAGRDYGYTF.